What follows are 30 T cell receptor beta chains derived from one specimen sequenced in a study of shared clonotypes between healthy human individuals. Assay used: immunoSEQ multiplex PCR; TCRdb lists only in-frame clones, some missing. Counted here are about half a million clones, 60% to 80% occurring once; the ten biggest clones make up 12%. Sequencing was done on a sample of PBMCs. Receptors originate from a woman in her 40s in good health. Some clones in this sample may be carry-over from other donors' samples.

This chain uses TRBV27 with TRBJ2-4; D perhaps matches TRBD1 (6 bases). This CDR3 is built from 17 residues. V gave up 5 bases and J gave up 1 base, with 18 bases separating them. Germline V gene lookup returns CDR1 MNHEY and CDR2 SMNVEV (reference sequence). The CDR3 reads CASSPLGGDSAKNIQYF. The CDR3 region has the DNA TGTGCCAGCAGTCCCCTAGGGGGAGACTCGGCCAAAAACATTCAGTACTTC.

The V and J genes are TRBV6-6 and TRBJ1-6, with D maybe TRBD1 (5 bases). Trimming cost V 2 bases and J 15 bases, with 11 bases left between them. The CDR3 is made up of 12 amino acids. Germline values: CDR1 MNHNY, CDR2 SVGAGI (reference sequence). CDR3 residues: CASSYGQGVLHF. The DNA for the CDR3 is TGTGCCAGCAGTTACGGGCAGGGAGTCCTCCACTTT.

The chain uses TRBV15 and TRBJ1-4, with D possibly TRBD1 on 6 matching bases. The CDR3 is 15 residues long. Looked up from germline, CDR1 is LNHNV and CDR2 is YYDKDF (reference sequence). Trimming stripped 3 bases from V and 4 bases from J, with 12 bases between. The CDR3 DNA sequence: TGTGCCACCAGCAGTCGCCGGGACAATAATGAAAAACTGTTTTTT. Translated, it gives CATSSRRDNNEKLFF.

Details on this clone: The same CDR3 is also encoded by other DNA sequences in this sample. The CDR3 sequence: CAIRPDLLRDRVLGELFF. CDR3 sequence (DNA): TGTGCCATCCGACCGGACCTTTTAAGGGATCGGGTGCTTGGGGAGCTGTTTTTT. The rearrangement links TRBV10-3 to TRBJ2-2; D gene unclear. From germline, CDR1 is ENHRY and CDR2 SYGVKD. This CDR3 contains 18 residues. Trimming took 8 bases from V and 8 from J, leaving 30 bases between them.

This sequence joins TRBV28 and TRBJ2-2; a possible D gene is TRBD2 (6 bases). Per germline, CDR1 MDHEN and CDR2 SYDVKM. The CDR3 has 14 amino acids. Trimming took 3 bases from V and 4 from J, leaving 9 bases between them. CDR3 in amino acids: CASSLAEGTGELFF. DNA for the CDR3: TGTGCCAGCAGTTTGGCGGAGGGCACCGGGGAGCTGTTTTTT.

The chain is built from TRBV19 and TRBJ1-5, with D tentatively TRBD1 (5 bases). The CDR3 totals 15 residues. Germline V lookup: CDR1 LNHDA, CDR2 SQIVND (reference sequence). Trimming cost V 0 bases and J 6 bases, with 12 bases left between them. The CDR3 region is CASSIDDAGGQPQHF. CDR3 DNA sequence: TGTGCCAGTAGTATAGACGACGCCGGGGGTCAGCCCCAGCATTTT. The whole variable domain, filled in from reference TRBV19 and TRBJ1-5, reads DGGITQSPKYLFRKEGQNVTLSCEQNLNHDAMYWYRQDPGQGLRLIYYSQIVNDFQKGDIAEGYSVSREKKESFPLTVTSAQKNPTAFYLCASSIDDAGGQPQHFGDGTRLSIL.

The genes are TRBV27 and TRBJ2-7, with D unresolved. The CDR3 runs 14 residues. V was cut by 8 bases and J by 5 bases, with 19 bases left in between. Germline V gives CDR1 MNHEY, CDR2 SMNVEV (reference sequence). As DNA, the CDR3 is TGTGCCAGCTCAAATTTAGGGTTACATGACGAGCAGTACTTC. Its protein is CASSNLGLHDEQYF.

The rearrangement joins TRBV2 to TRBJ2-5; D possibly corresponds to TRBD2 (5 bases). CDR3 length: 14 amino acids. Looked up from germline, CDR1 is SNHLY and CDR2 is FYNNEI. V lost 1 base to trimming and J lost 7 bases, with 13 bases between them. The CDR3 DNA sequence: TGTGCCAGCAGTGAAGAGTTAGCGTCCGGGACCCAGTACTTC. Amino acid sequence: CASSEELASGTQYF.

This clone was seen once. The rearrangement uses TRBV7-2 and TRBJ2-7; TRBD2 aligns across 8 bases. V was clipped by 1 base and J by 2 bases; unmatched bases: 4. Germline V lookup: CDR1 SGHTA, CDR2 FQGNSA. This CDR3 has 15 residues. CDR3 residues: CASSLVASGPYEQYF. CDR3 coding DNA: TGTGCCAGCAGCTTAGTGGCTAGCGGGCCCTACGAGCAGTACTTC.

In its sample, this clone was seen once. This sample also contains other DNA sequences that code for the same CDR3. The CDR3 coding sequence is TGTGCCAGCAAAACTGGGAGGGATAGCAATCAGCCCCAGCATTTT. Translating gives CASKTGRDSNQPQHF. The rearrangement links TRBV28 to TRBJ1-5, with no clear D. Germline-derived CDR1 and CDR2 are MDHEN and SYDVKM. This CDR3 has 15 amino acids. With 7 bases removed from V and 0 bases from J, the gap between germline ends came to 13 bases.

Comments on this clone: Different DNA sequences within this sample yield the same CDR3. The V gene is TRBV27, the J gene TRBJ1-2; 9 nucleotides match TRBD1. With 3 bases clipped from V and 6 bases from J, the junction kept 2 bases outside the gene matches. Looked up from germline, CDR1 is MNHEY and CDR2 is SMNVEV (reference sequence). The CDR3 is made up of 13 amino acids. CDR3 sequence: CASSFDRGDGYTF. The CDR3 DNA reads TGTGCCAGCAGTTTTGACAGGGGGGATGGCTACACCTTC.

To note about this clone: Relative to the germline gene, one junction end is altered; a read error may explain this. V is TRBV29-1 and J is TRBJ2-1, with 7 bases fitting TRBD1. The CDR3 runs to 15 residues. The germline CDR1 and CDR2 sequences are SQVTM and ANQGSEA. CDR3: CSVEGQTLSYNEQFF. As DNA, the CDR3 is TGCAGCGTTGAGGGACAGACATTAAGCTACAATGAACAGTTCTTC.

V is TRBV12-5 and J is TRBJ2-7; TRBD1 or TRBD2 may be the D gene (7 bases each). V lost 3 bases to trimming and J lost 4 bases, with 19 bases between them. This CDR3 has 16 amino acids. Germline lookup yields CDR1 LGHNT and CDR2 FRNRAP. The CDR3 here is CASGLRKGRGPYEQYF. DNA of the CDR3: TGTGCTAGTGGTTTAAGGAAGGGGAGGGGGCCGTACGAGCAGTACTTC.

The gene calls are TRBV7-2 and TRBJ2-5; perhaps TRBD2 as D (6 bases). CDR3 length equals 16 residues. Per germline, CDR1 SGHTA and CDR2 FQGNSA. Trimming cost V 2 bases and J 2 bases, with 15 bases left between them. CDR3 protein: CASSLFQGGGQETQYF. CDR3 coding DNA: TGTGCCAGCAGCTTATTCCAGGGAGGCGGGCAAGAGACCCAGTACTTC.

The chain carries TRBV15 and TRBJ1-2; no definite D call. The CDR3 is made up of 15 amino acids. V was clipped by 0 bases and J by 6 bases, with 14 bases between them. Germline lookup yields CDR1 LNHNV and CDR2 YYDKDF (reference sequence). The CDR3 DNA is TGTGCCACCAGCAGAGATCAGCGGGTATCAGATGGCTACACCTTC. Encoded protein: CATSRDQRVSDGYTF.

The gene calls are TRBV30 and TRBJ2-7; 9 nucleotides agree with TRBD1. The CDR3 has 13 residues. Trimming at V came to 0 bases and at J to 3 bases, leaving 0 bases not matched to a gene. Germline CDR1 and CDR2: GTSNPN and SVGIG (reference sequence). In nucleotides, the CDR3 is TGTGCCTGGAGTGTGGACAGGGGCTACGAGCAGTACTTC. Its protein is CAWSVDRGYEQYF.

V usage is TRBV9 and J usage is TRBJ2-2, with D unresolved. The CDR3 contains 12 residues. Per germline, CDR1 SGDLS and CDR2 YYNGEE. V lost 2 bases, J lost 7 bases, and 6 bases lay in between. Written as DNA, the CDR3 is TGTGCCAGCAGCGTTAGCCACGGGGAGCTGTTTTTT. Encoded protein: CASSVSHGELFF.

This clone was seen once. The chain joins TRBV11-1 to TRBJ2-2; TRBD2 is a possible D gene (9 bases). Trimming left V 5 bases short and J 5 bases short, with 18 bases between. The CDR3 is made up of 16 amino acids. Germline CDR1 and CDR2: SGHAT and FQDESV (reference sequence). The CDR3, as DNA: TGTGCCAGCAGCCGGCGGGGGGGACAGGAGACCGGGGAGCTGTTTTTT. Its protein is CASSRRGGQETGELFF.

Points on this clone: It may be a read error: a sequence one base away is much more abundant. The CDR3 here is CASSLTGNQETRYF. The CDR3 DNA sequence: TGTGCCAGCAGCCTGACAGGGAACCAAGAGACCCGGTACTTC. The chain recombines TRBV7-9 with TRBJ2-5, with 7 bases aligning to TRBD1. Germline assignment: CDR1 SEHNR and CDR2 FQNEAQ (reference sequence). There are 14 residues in the CDR3.

Only a few counts were recorded for this clone. The V and J genes are TRBV4-3 and TRBJ2-1, with TRBD2 matching over 9 bases. Germline assignment: CDR1 LGHNA and CDR2 YSLEER. CDR3 length: 20 amino acids. Trimming took 1 base from V and 3 from J; bases not matched to a gene: 16. The CDR3 DNA sequence: TGCGCCAGCAGCCAAGTTTGGCGGGAGGGCCCCCTGGGATACTACAATGAGCAGTTCTTC. The encoded protein is CASSQVWREGPLGYYNEQFF.

This sequence joins TRBV19 and TRBJ2-6, with D unclear. V lost 8 bases and J lost 3, with 17 bases in between. The CDR3 totals 16 residues. Germline V CDR1 and CDR2: LNHDA, SQIVND (reference sequence). The CDR3 region is CASFSQALGGANVLTF. The CDR3 bases are TGTGCCAGTTTCTCCCAAGCCTTGGGTGGGGCCAACGTCCTGACTTTC.

The V gene is TRBV6-5, the J gene TRBJ1-4; the match to TRBD1 covers 10 bases. Germline loops: CDR1 MNHEY, CDR2 SVGAGI. V dropped 6 bases and J dropped 8; count of bases not matched to a gene: 6. The CDR3 runs to 14 residues. The chain's CDR3 is CASRRQGASEKLFF. In DNA form, the CDR3 reads TGTGCCAGCAGACGACAGGGGGCAAGCGAAAAACTGTTTTTT.

Comment on this clone: A read error may produce the germline difference seen at one junction end. This chain links TRBV29-1 with TRBJ2-6, with a possible D match to TRBD1 (8 bases). CDR3 length equals 17 residues. Germline V gene lookup returns CDR1 SQVTM and CDR2 ANQGSEA. The CDR3 here is CSVEDHPVQGGANVLTF. CDR3 nucleotide sequence: TGCAGCGTTGAAGATCATCCCGTACAGGGGGGGGCGAACGTCCTGACTTTC.

The rearrangement joins TRBV19 to TRBJ1-3; D is unclear. The CDR3 extends over 14 amino acids. Between the trimmed V and J ends, which lost 6 bases and 8 bases, there was a span of 17 bases. From germline, CDR1 is LNHDA and CDR2 SQIVND (reference sequence). This CDR3 reads CASSLGEGGDTIYF. The CDR3 nucleotides read TGTGCCAGTAGCCTGGGAGAAGGAGGAGACACCATATATTTT.

This clone was recorded a few times. The chain has TRBV9 and TRBJ1-2, with D unresolved. V was clipped by 3 bases and J by 4 bases, with 13 bases between them. This CDR3 is 14 amino acids long. Looked up from germline, CDR1 is SGDLS and CDR2 is YYNGEE. This CDR3 is CASSGGVGLYGYTF. For the CDR3, the DNA is TGTGCCAGCAGCGGAGGAGTAGGCCTCTATGGCTACACCTTC.

There are many counts of this clone. The chain carries TRBV27 and TRBJ2-1; TRBD2 matches 7 bases. This CDR3 region has 17 residues. V was pared by 5 bases and J by 6 bases, with 16 bases of the junction left unmatched. The germline CDR1 and CDR2 sequences are MNHEY and SMNVEV (reference sequence). CDR3 DNA sequence: TGTGCCAGCAGTCTTCACCGGGGCGGGAGCGGTGGCAATGAGCAGTTCTTC. Protein: CASSLHRGGSGGNEQFF.

This rearrangement joins TRBV30 to TRBJ2-7, with 8 bases fitting TRBD2. Trimming at V came to 0 bases and at J to 4 bases, leaving 8 bases not matched to a gene. CDR1 is GTSNPN, CDR2 SVGIG, per germline (reference sequence). CDR3 length: 15 residues. The CDR3 DNA follows: TGTGCCTGGAGTGTATGGGCCGGGAGGGGGTACGAGCAGTACTTC. Protein: CAWSVWAGRGYEQYF.

This chain connects TRBV7-2 to TRBJ2-1; D is undetermined. Germline CDR1 reads SGHTA; CDR2 reads FQGNSA. V dropped 5 bases and J dropped 0 bases, with 11 bases sitting between them. CDR3 length: 15 residues. This CDR3 is CASSPSVGSYNEQFF. The CDR3 bases are TGTGCCAGCAGCCCCTCGGTCGGCTCCTACAATGAGCAGTTCTTC.

The chain recombines TRBV5-6 with TRBJ2-7, with D tentatively TRBD1 (6 bases). The CDR3 covers 13 residues. The germline V and J ends were trimmed by 3 bases and 9 bases, with 16 bases remaining between them. Germline V gene sequence: CDR1 SGHDT, CDR2 YYEEEE. The CDR3 spells CASSWAGAVGQYF. The CDR3 region has the DNA TGTGCCAGCAGCTGGGCAGGGGCGGTCGGGCAGTACTTC.

The chain recombines TRBV20-1 with TRBJ1-1; TRBD1 matches at 8 bases. Germline-derived CDR1 and CDR2 are DFQATT and SNEGSKA (reference sequence). The V gene end was trimmed by 6 bases and the J gene end by 7 bases; junction bases not matched to a gene: 4. The CDR3 runs to 11 residues. In DNA, the CDR3 is TGCAGTGCACGGGACAGGATTGAAGCTTTCTTT. It specifies CSARDRIEAFF.